One sample yielded the 28 T cell receptor beta chains listed below, sequenced in a study of STAT5B mutations in CD4+ large granular lymphocyte leukemia. The assay was immunoSEQ multiplex PCR, and TCRdb's table has in-frame clones only and misses some. This table has 15,000 to 20,000 clones, less than 85% appearing once. Sequencing was done on a sample of CD4+ T cells from blood buffy coats. The receptors come from a human donor in good health.

V and J are TRBV18 and TRBJ1-1; 8 bases fit TRBD1. CDR3 length: 14 amino acids. The V and J ends lost 3 bases and 1 base, in that order; junction bases with no gene match: 1. Germline values: CDR1 KGHSH, CDR2 LQKENI. The CDR3 loop is CASSPDRGNTEAFF. DNA of the CDR3: TGTGCCAGCTCACCCGACAGGGGGAACACTGAAGCTTTCTTT.

This clone was counted between two and nine times. V gene TRBV2 combines with J gene TRBJ1-2; D call uncertain. Germline V gene data show CDR1 as SNHLY and CDR2 as FYNNEI. The CDR3 is 11 amino acids. Trimming cost V 5 bases and J 7 bases, with 8 bases left between them. CDR3 bases: TGTGCCAGCAGTTCGCTAGTTGGCTACACCTTC. It specifies CASSSLVGYTF.

The rearrangement links TRBV11-2 to TRBJ1-1, with D tentatively TRBD1 (5 bases). Trimming cost V 5 bases and J 1 base, with 11 bases left between them. From germline, CDR1 is SGHAT and CDR2 FQNNGV. This CDR3 has 14 residues. The CDR3 DNA reads TGTGCCAGCAGCGTCAGTGGGGGGAACACTGAAGCTTTCTTT. Amino acid sequence: CASSVSGGNTEAFF.

The chain joins TRBV2 to TRBJ2-2, with TRBD2 matching 8 bases. The CDR3 is 14 residues long. V gave up 8 bases and J gave up 0 bases; unmatched junction bases: 2. Germline CDR1 reads SNHLY; CDR2 reads FYNNEI. CDR3 sequence: CASRGGANTGELFF. For the CDR3, the DNA is TGTGCCAGCCGGGGGGGGGCGAACACCGGGGAGCTGTTTTTT.

The CDR3 reads CASSYGHTDTQYF. As DNA, the CDR3 is TGTGCCAGCAGTTACGGCCACACAGATACGCAGTATTTT. The chain has TRBV6-6 and TRBJ2-3; no clear D. This CDR3 has 13 amino acids. Trimming cost V 2 bases and J 2 bases, with 5 bases left between them. Germline V lookup: CDR1 MNHNY, CDR2 SVGAGI (reference sequence).

The genes are TRBV9 and TRBJ1-1, with no clear D. The CDR3 loop spans 13 amino acids. Germline CDR1 and CDR2: SGDLS and YYNGEE. Trimming removed 1 base at V and 1 base at J, with 5 bases between. The CDR3 here is CASSVYPNTEAFF. DNA for the CDR3: TGTGCCAGCAGCGTATATCCGAACACTGAAGCTTTCTTT.

The chain carries TRBV4-1 and TRBJ1-5, with unresolved D. Deletions cut 0 bases from V and 1 base from J, with 1 base between. CDR1 and CDR2 (germline): MGHRA, YSYEKL. This CDR3 region has 13 residues. CDR3 sequence reads: CASSQDSNQPQHF. In DNA form, the CDR3 reads TGCGCCAGCAGCCAAGACAGCAATCAGCCCCAGCATTTT.

The chain carries TRBV6-5 and TRBJ2-7; D perhaps matches TRBD2 (6 bases). Trimming left V 8 bases short and J 4 bases short, with 9 bases between. The CDR3 consists of 11 residues. Germline values: CDR1 MNHEY, CDR2 SVGAGI. Here the CDR3 DNA reads TGTGCCAGCCGGGGACTTTACGAGCAGTACTTC. It encodes CASRGLYEQYF.

The rearrangement joins TRBV4-2 to TRBJ1-1, with D unclear. The CDR3 is made up of 15 amino acids. The germline CDR1 and CDR2 sequences are LGHNA and YNFKEQ. V lost 0 bases to trimming and J lost 5 bases, with 13 bases between them. In DNA, the CDR3 is TGTGCCAGCAGCCAAGATTTGCGTTCCAGTACTGAAGCTTTCTTT. Translating gives CASSQDLRSSTEAFF.

The chain is built from TRBV19 and TRBJ2-1; D ambiguous. The CDR3 is 15 amino acids. The germline V gene encodes CDR1 LNHDA and CDR2 SQIVND (reference sequence). V was cut by 6 bases and J by 2 bases, with 14 bases left in between. The CDR3: CASRSLGSTYNEQFF. In DNA, the CDR3 is TGTGCCAGTAGGTCTCTCGGGTCCACCTACAATGAGCAGTTCTTC.

The rearrangement joins TRBV30 to TRBJ2-1; D not resolved. This CDR3 comprises 14 residues. Germline loops: CDR1 GTSNPN, CDR2 SVGIG (reference sequence). The V end lost 2 bases, the J end lost 7 bases, and 15 bases lay between the germline ends. The CDR3 nucleotides are TGTGCCTGGAGTACCCTCACCTTAGGGAATGAGCAGTTCTTC. This translates into CAWSTLTLGNEQFF.

The CDR3 loop reads CASSPLASSQETQYF. DNA for the CDR3: TGTGCCAGCAGCCCACTAGCGTCTAGCCAAGAGACCCAGTACTTC. The chain is built from TRBV7-9 and TRBJ2-5, with 7 nucleotides matching TRBD2. V lost 5 bases, J lost 1 base, and 7 bases stayed unmatched. The CDR3 is made up of 15 amino acids. In germline, CDR1 is SEHNR, CDR2 FQNEAQ (reference sequence).

The table lists this clone with a count of one. The chain uses TRBV10-2 and TRBJ2-7; D unclear. This CDR3 contains 12 residues. V lost 6 bases, J lost 2 bases, and 8 bases lay in between. Germline V gene sequence: CDR1 WSHSY, CDR2 SAAADI. This CDR3 is CASRSQTYEQYF. The CDR3 DNA is TGCGCCAGCAGGTCGCAAACCTACGAGCAGTACTTC.

The table lists this clone with a count of one. In nucleotides, the CDR3 is TGTGCCAGCAGCTTAGACAGGGGTGATGGCTACACCTTC. Translating it yields CASSLDRGDGYTF. The chain combines TRBV11-2 with TRBJ1-2, with D perhaps matching TRBD1 (6 bases). V lost 0 bases, J lost 6 bases, and 8 bases lay in between. This CDR3 is built from 13 residues. The V gene's germline CDR1 is SGHAT and CDR2 FQNNGV. The full variable domain, its missing parts supplied by reference TRBV11-2 and TRBJ1-2, is EAGVAQSPRYKIIEKRQSVAFWCNPISGHATLYWYQQILGQGPKLLIQFQNNGVVDDSQLPKDRFSAERLKGVDSTLKIQPAKLEDSAVYLCASSLDRGDGYTFGSGTRLTVV.

This chain's CDR3 is CASSLRTGQSNTGELFF. The CDR3 region has the DNA TGTGCCAGCAGCCTCCGGACAGGGCAATCGAACACCGGGGAGCTGTTTTTT. This chain joins TRBV7-6 and TRBJ2-2; 8 bases line up with TRBD1. The germline V gene has CDR1 SGHVS and CDR2 FNYEAQ. The ends lost 5 bases at V and 0 bases at J; junction bases unmatched: 8. The CDR3 runs to 17 residues.

This clone appeared a single time. This chain links TRBV9 with TRBJ2-6; D not certain. The V end lost 0 bases, the J end lost 2 bases, and 9 bases lay between the germline ends. Germline CDR1 SGDLS, CDR2 YYNGEE. The CDR3 has 16 amino acids. CDR3 coding DNA: TGTGCCAGCAGCGTAGCTGGGCGGCCTGGGGCCAACGTCCTGACTTTC. This encodes CASSVAGRPGANVLTF.

V usage is TRBV7-9 and J usage is TRBJ2-7, with 10 nucleotides matching TRBD2. With V trimmed by 5 bases and J by 2 bases, 3 bases remained unmatched. Germline-derived CDR1 and CDR2 are SEHNR and FQNEAQ (reference sequence). This CDR3 is 14 amino acids long. Written as DNA, the CDR3 is TGTGCCAGCAGCGAAACTAGCGGGACCTACGAGCAGTACTTC. This translates into CASSETSGTYEQYF.

The V and J genes are TRBV6-1 and TRBJ1-1; D is perhaps TRBD1 (5 bases). V dropped 10 bases and J dropped 1 base, with 16 bases sitting between them. The CDR3 runs 14 residues. Germline V gene lookup returns CDR1 MNHNS and CDR2 SASEGT. CDR3 protein: CAIQFGGTNTEAFF. The CDR3, as DNA: TGTGCCATCCAATTTGGGGGAACGAACACTGAAGCTTTCTTT.

The chain is built from TRBV7-2 and TRBJ1-1; D remains unclear. Trimming cost V 1 base and J 2 bases, with 8 bases left between them. The germline gives CDR1 SGHTA, CDR2 FQGNSA. The CDR3 totals 14 residues. The CDR3 region is CASSLGGTNTEAFF. The CDR3 DNA is TGTGCCAGCAGCTTAGGCGGAACCAACACTGAAGCTTTCTTT.

This clone was seen a single time. This chain links TRBV6-6 with TRBJ2-5, with a tentative D call TRBD2 (5 bases). CDR3 length equals 12 residues. Germline-derived CDR1 and CDR2 are MNHNY and SVGAGI (reference sequence). Trimming took off 2 bases at V and 4 bases at J, with 5 bases between the two ends. CDR3 DNA: TGTGCCAGCAGTTACGGAGGAGAGACCCAGTACTTC. It is translated as CASSYGGETQYF.

This chain links TRBV9 with TRBJ1-4, with 7 bases aligning to TRBD1. The J segment lost 0 bases and the V segment lost 4 bases, leaving 6 bases of the junction unmatched. CDR1 is SGDLS, CDR2 YYNGEE, per germline. The CDR3 length is 16 residues. CDR3 sequence: CASSPGGVATNEKLFF. The CDR3 DNA reads as TGTGCCAGCAGCCCAGGGGGGGTTGCAACTAATGAAAAACTGTTTTTT.

The V call is TRBV11-2, the J call TRBJ2-5, with 9 positions matching TRBD2. J was trimmed by 1 base and V by 3 bases; bases with no gene match: 6. The CDR3 consists of 16 residues. Germline values: CDR1 SGHAT, CDR2 FQNNGV. As DNA, the CDR3 is TGTGCCAGCAGCTTGGGGGCAGCGGGGGGCCAAGAGACCCAGTACTTC. Translating it yields CASSLGAAGGQETQYF.

This chain links TRBV6-5 with TRBJ1-3; possibly TRBD1 for D (6 bases). V was trimmed by 0 bases and J by 5 bases, leaving 11 bases between them. The CDR3 runs 15 residues. Germline loops: CDR1 MNHEY, CDR2 SVGAGI. CDR3 coding DNA: TGTGCCAGCAGTTACTCTCTGCAGGGGAGAAACACCATATATTTT. Translated, it gives CASSYSLQGRNTIYF.

The chain couples TRBV5-4 to TRBJ2-3, with 7 bases matching TRBD2. Germline lookup yields CDR1 SGHNT and CDR2 YYREEE (reference sequence). Trimming took 0 bases from V and 3 from J; bases not matched to a gene: 10. The CDR3 has 17 residues. The CDR3 nucleotides are TGTGCCAGCAGCTTGGCCCTCCTAGCGGATCATACAGATACGCAGTATTTT. Its translation is CASSLALLADHTDTQYF.

This sequence joins TRBV7-9 and TRBJ2-5; 8 bases line up with TRBD2. The CDR3 runs 15 residues. Looked up from germline, CDR1 is SEHNR and CDR2 is FQNEAQ (reference sequence). Trimming cost V 1 base and J 4 bases; bases outside gene matches: 5. The chain's CDR3 is CASSLVVAGGETQYF. CDR3 coding DNA: TGTGCCAGCAGCTTAGTGGTGGCGGGAGGAGAGACCCAGTACTTC.

The chain links TRBV6-5 to TRBJ2-7; either TRBD1 or TRBD2 may fit D (5 bases each). The V gene's germline CDR1 is MNHEY and CDR2 SVGAGI. The CDR3 contains 14 residues. V was pared by 7 bases and J by 2 bases, with 15 bases between. CDR3 protein: CASKREGSPYEQYF. The DNA for the CDR3 is TGTGCCAGCAAGAGAGAGGGGTCACCCTACGAGCAGTACTTC.

CDR3 in amino acids: CASSVREGGGGKNIQYF. DNA for the CDR3: TGTGCCAGCAGCGTTAGAGAGGGGGGCGGTGGCAAAAACATTCAGTACTTC. This chain uses TRBV13 with TRBJ2-4; either TRBD1 or TRBD2 may fit D (6 bases each). This CDR3 has 17 residues. CDR1 is PRHDT and CDR2 is FYEKMQ in the germline V gene (reference sequence). Trimming took 5 bases from V and 3 from J, leaving 20 bases between them.

The chain is built from TRBV5-8 and TRBJ2-5; D is ambiguous. The V and J ends lost 7 bases and 8 bases respectively, with 18 bases between them. Germline-derived CDR1 and CDR2 are SGHTS and YDEGEE. This CDR3 contains 13 residues. In DNA, the CDR3 is TGTGCCAGCGAAAAGCAGCTTAGAGTCACCCAGTACTTC. This encodes CASEKQLRVTQYF.